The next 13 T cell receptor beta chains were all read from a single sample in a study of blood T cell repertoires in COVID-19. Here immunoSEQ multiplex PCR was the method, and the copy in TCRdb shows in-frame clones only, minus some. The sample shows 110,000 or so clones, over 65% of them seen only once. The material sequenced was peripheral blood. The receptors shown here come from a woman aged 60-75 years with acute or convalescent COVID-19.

This chain's CDR3 is CASSLKRTVPTSYEQYF. CDR3 in DNA: TGTGCCAGCAGTTTGAAGAGGACTGTACCTACAAGCTACGAGCAGTACTTC. The chain joins TRBV28 to TRBJ2-7; maybe TRBD2 (5 bases). CDR1 MDHEN and CDR2 SYDVKM come from the germline V gene. The CDR3 is 17 amino acids. V lost 3 bases and J 3 bases, leaving 21 bases between the germline ends.

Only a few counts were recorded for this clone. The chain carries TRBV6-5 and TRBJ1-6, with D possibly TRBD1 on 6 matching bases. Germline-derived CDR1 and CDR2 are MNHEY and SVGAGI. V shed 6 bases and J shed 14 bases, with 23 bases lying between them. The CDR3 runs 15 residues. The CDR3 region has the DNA TGTGCCAGCAGGCCGACAGGAAGGGGGAGCTGGGCCCTCCACTTT. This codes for CASRPTGRGSWALHF.

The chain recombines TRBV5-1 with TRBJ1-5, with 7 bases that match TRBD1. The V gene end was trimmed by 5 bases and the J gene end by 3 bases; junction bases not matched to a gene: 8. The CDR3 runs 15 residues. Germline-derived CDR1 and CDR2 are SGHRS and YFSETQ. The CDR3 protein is CASRTGPENNQPQHF. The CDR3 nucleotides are TGCGCCAGCAGGACAGGGCCGGAAAACAATCAGCCCCAGCATTTT.

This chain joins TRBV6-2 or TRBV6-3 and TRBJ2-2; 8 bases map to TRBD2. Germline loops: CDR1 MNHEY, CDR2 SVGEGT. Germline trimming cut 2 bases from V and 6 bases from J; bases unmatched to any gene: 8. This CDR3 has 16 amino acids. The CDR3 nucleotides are TGTGCCAGCAGTTACCCCCCGACTAGCGTGCCCGGGGAGCTGTTTTTT. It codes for CASSYPPTSVPGELFF.

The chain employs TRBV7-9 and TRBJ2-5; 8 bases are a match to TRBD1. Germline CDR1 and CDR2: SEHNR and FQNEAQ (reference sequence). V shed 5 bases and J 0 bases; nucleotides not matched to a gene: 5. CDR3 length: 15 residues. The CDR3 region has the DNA TGTGCCAGCAGCCCGCGACAGGGGTACCAAGAGACCCAGTACTTC. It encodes CASSPRQGYQETQYF.

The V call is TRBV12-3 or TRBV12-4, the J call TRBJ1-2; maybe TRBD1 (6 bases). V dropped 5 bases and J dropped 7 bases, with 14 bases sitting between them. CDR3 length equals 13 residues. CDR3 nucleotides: TGTGCCAGCAGTGCCGGGACATTTGCTGGCTACACCTTC. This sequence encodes CASSAGTFAGYTF.

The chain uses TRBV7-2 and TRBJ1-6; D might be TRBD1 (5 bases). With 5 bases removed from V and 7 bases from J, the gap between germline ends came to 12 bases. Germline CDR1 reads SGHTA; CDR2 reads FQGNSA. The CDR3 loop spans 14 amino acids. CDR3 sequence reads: CASSQGRGNSPLHF. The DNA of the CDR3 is TGTGCCAGCAGCCAGGGACGGGGGAATTCACCCCTCCACTTT.

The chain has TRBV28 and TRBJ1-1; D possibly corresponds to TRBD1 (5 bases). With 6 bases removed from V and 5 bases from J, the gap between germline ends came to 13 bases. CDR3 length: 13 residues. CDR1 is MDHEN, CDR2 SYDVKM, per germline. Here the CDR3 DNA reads TGTGCCAGCAGCCAGGGTGGAGGGACTGAAGCTTTCTTT. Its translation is CASSQGGGTEAFF.

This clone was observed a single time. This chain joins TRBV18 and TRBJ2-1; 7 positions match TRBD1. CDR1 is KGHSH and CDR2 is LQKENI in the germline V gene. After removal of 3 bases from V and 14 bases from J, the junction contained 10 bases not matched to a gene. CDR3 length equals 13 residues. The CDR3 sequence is CASSPLIDREKFF. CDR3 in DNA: TGTGCCAGCTCACCCTTAATCGACAGGGAAAAGTTCTTC.

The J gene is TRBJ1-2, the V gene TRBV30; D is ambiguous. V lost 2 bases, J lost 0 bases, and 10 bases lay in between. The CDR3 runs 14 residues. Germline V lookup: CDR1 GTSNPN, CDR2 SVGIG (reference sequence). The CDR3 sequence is CAWSLSVTNYGYTF. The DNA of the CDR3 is TGTGCCTGGAGTCTGTCAGTCACTAACTATGGCTACACCTTC.

The CDR3 is CAISESSGAEGNTIYF. The CDR3 bases are TGTGCCATCAGTGAGTCGTCGGGTGCCGAGGGAAACACCATATATTTT. V usage is TRBV10-3 and J usage is TRBJ1-3; D gene uncertain. V lost 0 bases to trimming and J lost 4 bases, with 13 bases between them. This CDR3 has 16 residues. CDR1 is ENHRY, CDR2 SYGVKD, per germline.

This CDR3 is CASTKRGSDEQYF. The CDR3 coding sequence is TGTGCCAGCACAAAGCGGGGTAGTGACGAGCAGTACTTC. V gene TRBV3-1 (or the pseudogene TRBV3-2) combines with J gene TRBJ2-7, with 7 bases aligning to TRBD2. The CDR3 consists of 13 residues. CDR1 and CDR2 (germline): LGHDT, YNNKEL (reference sequence). J gave up 5 bases and V 7 bases, and 8 bases lay outside the gene matches.

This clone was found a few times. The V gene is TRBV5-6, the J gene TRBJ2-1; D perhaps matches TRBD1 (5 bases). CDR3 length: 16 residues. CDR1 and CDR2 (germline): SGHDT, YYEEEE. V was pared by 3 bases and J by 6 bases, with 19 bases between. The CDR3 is CASSSQGRALANEQFF. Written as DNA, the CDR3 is TGTGCCAGCAGCTCCCAGGGTAGGGCTCTCGCCAATGAGCAGTTCTTC.